This T cell receptor beta chain was sequenced during a study of blood T cell repertoires in COVID-19. Study information: Material from acute and convalescent COVID-19 was sourced from the United States, Italy and Spain. PBMCs, B-cell-depleted T cells, or T cells were the source of the cDNA or gDNA that made up the material.

The CDR3 runs 16 residues. With V trimmed by 1 base and J by 0 bases, 6 bases remained unmatched. Germline V gene data show CDR1 as SGHDT and CDR2 as YYEEEE. Under the authors' procedure: By means of reference gene primer amplification, nucleated cell counts were estimated. Assay used: immunoSEQ multiplex PCR; TCRdb lists only in-frame clones, some missing. Clone size and the V and J calls come from that table; the DNA yielded D and trimming. The sample has 380,000 or so clones, roughly 90% seen once. Participants had their cohort set by participant-reported clinical history. The chain combines TRBV5-6 with TRBJ1-1; 7 nucleotides align to TRBD1. The sample consisted of PBMCs or T cells enriched from blood (not recorded which). The origin of this receptor is a woman younger than 45 with acute COVID-19. CDR3 residues: CASSLTGDWMNTEAFF. CDR3 sequence (DNA): TGTGCCAGCAGCTTGACAGGGGATTGGATGAACACTGAAGCTTTCTTT.